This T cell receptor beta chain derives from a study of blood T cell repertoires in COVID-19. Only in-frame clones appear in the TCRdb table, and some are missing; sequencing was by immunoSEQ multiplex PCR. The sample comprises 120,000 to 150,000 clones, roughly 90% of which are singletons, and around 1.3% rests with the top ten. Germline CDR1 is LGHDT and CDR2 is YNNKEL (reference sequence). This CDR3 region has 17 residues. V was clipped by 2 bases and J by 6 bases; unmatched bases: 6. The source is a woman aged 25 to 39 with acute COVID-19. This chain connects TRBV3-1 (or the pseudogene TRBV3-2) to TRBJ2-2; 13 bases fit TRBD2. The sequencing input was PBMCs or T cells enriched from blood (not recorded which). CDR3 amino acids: CASSQRTSGSRAGELFF. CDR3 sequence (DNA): TGTGCCAGCAGCCAACGGACTAGCGGGAGTCGGGCCGGGGAGCTGTTTTTT.